This TCR beta chain was identified in a study of T cell responses to AZD1222 COVID-19 vaccine. The CDR3 contains 14 residues. The germline V gene encodes CDR1 MDHEN and CDR2 SYDVKM. The trim removed 2 bases at V and 10 bases at J, leaving 3 bases unmatched. Generated by immunoSEQ multiplex PCR, the TCRdb table keeps only in-frame clones and is missing some. In the table there are some 120,000 clones, approximately 91% of which are singletons. The source is an adult in good health. The chain recombines TRBV28 with TRBJ1-6; 9 positions agree with TRBD1. The sample was peripheral blood, taken on day 0 of AZD1222 vaccination. The CDR3 loop reads CASSLGQGNSPLHF. CDR3 nucleotides: TGTGCCAGCAGTTTAGGACAGGGGAACTCACCCCTCCACTTT. The whole variable domain, filled in from reference TRBV28 and TRBJ1-6, reads DVKVTQSSRYLVKRTGEKVFLECVQDMDHENMFWYRQDPGLGLRLIYFSYDVKMKEKGDIPEGYSVSREKKERFSLILESASTNQTSMYLCASSLGQGNSPLHFGNGTRLTVT.